The 17 T cell receptor beta chains below come from one sample, sequenced in a study of neurological immune-mediated disorders (dated by TCRdb to between 2018 and 2021). The method was 5' RACE. TCRdb records Illumina HiSeq 2500 as the sequencer. Clones were called with MiXCR by TCRdb after fastp trimmed the public reads at Q25, and only in-frame beta chains were retained. Every distinct CDR3 protein forms one entry, paired with its most common genes and DNA. The sample yields roughly 62,000 distinct CDR3 sequences; about an eighth were counted once. The ten top clones hold over 1.5% of the sample. The material sequenced was PBMCs. The receptor source for this set is a man aged 55-75 years in good health.

This clonotype has at least ten counts. This sequence joins TRBV7-2 and TRBJ1-6; the match to TRBD1 covers 7 bases. The germline V gene encodes CDR1 SGHTA and CDR2 FQGNSA. After removal of 2 bases from V and 8 bases from J, the junction contained 0 bases not matched to a gene. This CDR3 is built from 13 residues. In nucleotides, the CDR3 is TGTGCCAGCAGCTTAACAGGGGATTCACCCCTCCACTTT. Translated, it gives CASSLTGDSPLHF.

The count of this clonotype is one. The rearrangement uses TRBV7-9 and TRBJ1-1; no definite D call. The CDR3 has 15 amino acids. Germline assignment: CDR1 SEHNR and CDR2 FQNEAQ (reference sequence). V was cut by 2 bases and J by 1 base, with 11 bases left in between. Here the CDR3 reads CASSLRTLTNTEAFF. The CDR3 nucleotides read TGTGCCAGCAGCTTAAGGACCCTTACGAACACTGAAGCTTTCTTT.

There are many counts of this clonotype. This chain links TRBV6-2 or TRBV6-3 with TRBJ2-5; 9 bases fit TRBD2. There are 14 residues in the CDR3. Germline V CDR1 and CDR2: MNHEY, SVGEGT. The V and J ends lost 5 bases and 7 bases, in that order; junction bases with no gene match: 8. CDR3 coding DNA: TGTGCCAGCAGTACCGGGACTAGCAGCGGGACCCAGTACTTC. This gives the protein CASSTGTSSGTQYF.

This clonotype showed up many times. This chain uses TRBV6-2 or TRBV6-3 with TRBJ1-5; 8 bases map to TRBD1. Germline CDR1 and CDR2: MNHEY and SVGEGT. The CDR3 has 15 residues. J gave up 1 base and V 5 bases, and 4 bases lay outside the gene matches. DNA for the CDR3: TGTGCCAGCAGTACCCGACAGGGGAGCAATCAGCCCCAGCATTTT. This codes for CASSTRQGSNQPQHF.

This clonotype was picked up many times. This rearrangement joins TRBV20-1 to TRBJ1-2, with no clear D. The CDR3 extends over 12 amino acids. V was shortened by 0 bases and J by 6 bases, with 8 bases between the two germline ends. The germline CDR1 and CDR2 sequences are DFQATT and SNEGSKA (reference sequence). CDR3 sequence (DNA): TGCAGTGCTAGAGATGGGTCGCATGGCTACACCTTC. Translating it yields CSARDGSHGYTF.

This clonotype was counted ten times or more. This chain connects TRBV5-1 to TRBJ2-3, with unresolved D. V was pared by 4 bases and J by 1 base, with 4 bases between. The CDR3 consists of 12 residues. CDR1 is SGHRS and CDR2 is YFSETQ in the germline V gene. This chain's CDR3 is CASSGGTDTQYF. DNA for the CDR3: TGCGCCAGCAGCGGCGGCACAGATACGCAGTATTTT.

This clonotype was observed many times. The CDR3 reads CASTFNGIAKNIQYF. The CDR3 DNA sequence: TGTGCCAGCACCTTTAATGGTATAGCCAAAAACATTCAGTACTTC. The chain couples TRBV5-6 to TRBJ2-4; D remains unclear. CDR3 size: 15 residues. Germline V gives CDR1 SGHDT, CDR2 YYEEEE. V lost 6 bases and J lost 0, with 13 bases in between.

This clonotype was found many times. This sequence joins TRBV2 and TRBJ1-1; D gene ambiguous. The ends were cut back, 4 bases at V and 3 bases at J, with 15 bases in the middle. This CDR3 spans 15 amino acids. Germline lookup yields CDR1 SNHLY and CDR2 FYNNEI. The CDR3 coding sequence is TGTGCCAGCAGTGCGTTGGAGGGAGAGTACACTGAAGCTTTCTTT. Protein sequence: CASSALEGEYTEAFF.

This clonotype has a count of ten or more. The chain employs TRBV20-1 and TRBJ2-1; D perhaps matches TRBD1 (6 bases). The V end lost 1 base, the J end lost 10 bases, and 14 bases lay between the germline ends. Germline lookup yields CDR1 DFQATT and CDR2 SNEGSKA (reference sequence). The CDR3 sequence is 13 residues long. The CDR3 reads CSARAGTLGEQFF. CDR3 sequence (DNA): TGCAGTGCTAGAGCCGGGACACTGGGAGAGCAGTTCTTC.

Many counts were recorded for this clonotype. V usage is TRBV6-6 and J usage is TRBJ2-7; D tentatively reads TRBD1 or TRBD2 (5 bases each). The CDR3 runs 14 residues. V was shortened by 5 bases and J by 1 base, with 12 bases between the two germline ends. Per the germline V gene, CDR1 is MNHNY and CDR2 is SVGAGI (reference sequence). The CDR3 here is CASSPWDGSYEQYF. The CDR3 region has the DNA TGTGCCAGCAGTCCCTGGGACGGGTCCTACGAGCAGTACTTC.

Ten or more counts support this clonotype. This chain joins TRBV7-2 and TRBJ2-3, with D possibly called TRBD1 or TRBD2 (5 bases each). The ends were cut back, 0 bases at V and 2 bases at J, with 12 bases in the middle. The CDR3 length is 16 residues. The germline V gene encodes CDR1 SGHTA and CDR2 FQGNSA. In DNA, the CDR3 is TGTGCCAGCAGCTTAGCTGGAGCTGGGACCACAGATACGCAGTATTTT. Translating gives CASSLAGAGTTDTQYF.

This clonotype was counted many times. The chain employs TRBV7-2 and TRBJ2-3, with TRBD2 matching over 13 bases. There are 16 residues in the CDR3. Germline CDR1 and CDR2: SGHTA and FQGNSA. Losses at the gene ends were 5 bases for V and 4 bases for J; bases not matched to a gene: 6. CDR3 in DNA: TGTGCCAGCAGCCCGGGACTAGCGGGGATATCAGATACGCAGTATTTT. Translation gives CASSPGLAGISDTQYF.

This clonotype has at least ten counts. One junction end disagrees with the germline gene, perhaps due to a read error. The chain carries TRBV7-2 and TRBJ2-5; no clear D gene. This CDR3 has 13 amino acids. Germline values: CDR1 SGHTA, CDR2 FQGNSA. CDR3 protein: CASSLSKTEPQYF. The CDR3 bases are TGTGCCAGCAGCTTAAGCAAAACAGAGCCCCAGTACTTC.

In its sample, this clonotype was seen many times. The chain has TRBV12-3 or TRBV12-4 and TRBJ1-4; 9 nucleotides align to TRBD1. The CDR3 covers 14 residues. J lost 7 bases, V lost 6 bases, and 6 bases had no gene match. The CDR3 here is CASRPGQGTEKLFF. CDR3 bases: TGTGCCAGCAGACCGGGACAGGGAACTGAAAAACTGTTTTTT.

In this sample, this clonotype turned up many times. This chain joins TRBV10-2 and TRBJ2-7; unclear D gene. Germline V CDR1 and CDR2: WSHSY, SAAADI. With 3 bases removed from V and 0 bases from J, the gap between germline ends came to 6 bases. CDR3 size: 13 residues. In DNA, the CDR3 is TGCGCCAGCAGTGAATACAGCTCCTACGAGCAGTACTTC. Its translation is CASSEYSSYEQYF.

In this sample, this clonotype turned up many times. CDR3 in DNA: TGTGCCAGCAGCCACGGGACAGGGGCCACAGATACGCAGTATTTT. Amino acids: CASSHGTGATDTQYF. The gene calls are TRBV28 and TRBJ2-3; 10 bases fit TRBD1. Germline V lookup: CDR1 MDHEN, CDR2 SYDVKM. The CDR3 totals 15 residues. V lost 6 bases and J lost 2; bases outside the gene matches: 5.

This clonotype was counted many times. V is TRBV20-1 and J is TRBJ1-5, with D perhaps TRBD1 (5 bases). Germline values: CDR1 DFQATT, CDR2 SNEGSKA (reference sequence). This CDR3 is built from 14 residues. The ends were cut back, 2 bases at V and 7 bases at J, with 15 bases in the middle. The CDR3 here is CSARLKGPSQPQHF. The CDR3 coding sequence is TGCAGTGCTAGACTAAAGGGACCCTCGCAGCCCCAGCATTTT.